This T cell receptor beta chain was captured by sequencing in a study of identical twins. This CDR3 has 15 residues. The germline CDR1 and CDR2 sequences are MDHEN and SYDVKM. V lost 1 base, J lost 0 bases, and 6 bases lay in between. A universal primer binding site was introduced by template switching. The final cDNA contained unique molecular identifiers. A single record per CDR3 protein comes from TCRdb applying MiXCR to the 5' RACE reads. Here the sample spans about 1.7 million distinct CDR3 sequences, around 29% being singletons. The sequence was obtained from a newborn girl in good health. Source material: cord blood. The chain carries TRBV28 and TRBJ1-4; D is uncertain. The CDR3 DNA sequence: TGTGCCAGCAGTTTATACGCAGCAACTAATGAAAAACTGTTTTTT. Amino acid sequence: CASSLYAATNEKLFF.